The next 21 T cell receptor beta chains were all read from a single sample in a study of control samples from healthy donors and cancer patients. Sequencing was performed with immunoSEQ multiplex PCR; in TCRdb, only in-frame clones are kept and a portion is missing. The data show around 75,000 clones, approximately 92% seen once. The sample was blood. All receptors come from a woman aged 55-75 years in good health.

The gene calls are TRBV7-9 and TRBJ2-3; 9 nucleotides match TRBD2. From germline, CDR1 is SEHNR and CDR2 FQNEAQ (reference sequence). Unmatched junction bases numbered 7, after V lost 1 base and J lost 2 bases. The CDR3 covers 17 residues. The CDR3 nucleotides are TGTGCCAGCAGCTTAGTTGCCAGCGGGAGGCCCACAGATACGCAGTATTTT. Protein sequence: CASSLVASGRPTDTQYF.

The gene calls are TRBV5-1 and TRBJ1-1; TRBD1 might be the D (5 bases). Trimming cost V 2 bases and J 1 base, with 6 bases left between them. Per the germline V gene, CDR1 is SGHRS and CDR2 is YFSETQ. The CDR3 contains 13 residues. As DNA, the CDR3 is TGCGCCAGCAGCTTTCAGGGGAACACTGAAGCTTTCTTT. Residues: CASSFQGNTEAFF.

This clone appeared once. CDR3 coding DNA: TGTGCCAGCTCACACCCTGACAGGGGTAATGAAGCTTTCTTT. The encoded protein is CASSHPDRGNEAFF. The chain combines TRBV18 with TRBJ1-1; 8 nucleotides line up with TRBD1. This CDR3 comprises 14 residues. The V gene end was trimmed by 4 bases and the J gene end by 7 bases; junction bases not matched to a gene: 8. Germline V gene lookup returns CDR1 KGHSH and CDR2 LQKENI.

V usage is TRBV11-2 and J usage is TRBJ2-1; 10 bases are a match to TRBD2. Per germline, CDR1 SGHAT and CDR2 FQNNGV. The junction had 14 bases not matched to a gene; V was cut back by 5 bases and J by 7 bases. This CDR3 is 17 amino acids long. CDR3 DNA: TGTGCCAGCAGCCTGGGAAGCGGGAGGGCCAGGGGTAATGAGCAGTTCTTC. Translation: CASSLGSGRARGNEQFF.

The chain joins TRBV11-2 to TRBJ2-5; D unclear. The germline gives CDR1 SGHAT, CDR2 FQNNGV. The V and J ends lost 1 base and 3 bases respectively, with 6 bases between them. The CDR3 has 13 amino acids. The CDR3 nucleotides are TGTGCCAGCAGCTTAGCCCCGAAAGAGACCCAGTACTTC. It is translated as CASSLAPKETQYF. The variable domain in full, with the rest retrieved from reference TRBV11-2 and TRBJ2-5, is EAGVAQSPRYKIIEKRQSVAFWCNPISGHATLYWYQQILGQGPKLLIQFQNNGVVDDSQLPKDRFSAERLKGVDSTLKIQPAKLEDSAVYLCASSLAPKETQYFGPGTRLLVL.

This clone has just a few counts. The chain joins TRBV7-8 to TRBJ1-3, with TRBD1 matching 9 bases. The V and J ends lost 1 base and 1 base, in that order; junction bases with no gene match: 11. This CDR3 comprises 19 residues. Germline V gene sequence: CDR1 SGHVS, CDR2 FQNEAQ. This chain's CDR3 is CASSLVSRRDRVSGNTIYF. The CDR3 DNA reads TGTGCCAGCAGCTTAGTTTCTAGGCGGGACAGGGTATCTGGAAACACCATATATTTT.

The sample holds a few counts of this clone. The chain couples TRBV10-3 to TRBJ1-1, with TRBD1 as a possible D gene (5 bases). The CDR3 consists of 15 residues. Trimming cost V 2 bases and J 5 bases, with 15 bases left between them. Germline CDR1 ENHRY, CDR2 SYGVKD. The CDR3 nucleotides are TGTGCCATCAGTGAGAGCAGGGTGGGGAAGACTGAAGCTTTCTTT. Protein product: CAISESRVGKTEAFF.

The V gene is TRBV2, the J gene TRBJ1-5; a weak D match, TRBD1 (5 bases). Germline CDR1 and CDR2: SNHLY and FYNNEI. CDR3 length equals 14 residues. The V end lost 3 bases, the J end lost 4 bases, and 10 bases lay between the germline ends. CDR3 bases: TGTGCCAGCAGTGAGTCGGGGCCGAATCAGCCCCAGCATTTT. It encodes CASSESGPNQPQHF.

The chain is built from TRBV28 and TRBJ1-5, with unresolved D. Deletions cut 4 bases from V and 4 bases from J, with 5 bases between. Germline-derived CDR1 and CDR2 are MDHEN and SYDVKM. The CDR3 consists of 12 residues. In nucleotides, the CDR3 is TGTGCCAGCAGTTCCTATAATCAGCCCCAGCATTTT. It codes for CASSSYNQPQHF.

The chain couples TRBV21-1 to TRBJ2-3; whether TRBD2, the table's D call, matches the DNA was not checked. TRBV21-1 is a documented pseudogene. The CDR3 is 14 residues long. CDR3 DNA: TGTGCCAGCTGGAGGATCTATGGCACAGATACGCAGTATTTT. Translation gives CASWRIYGTDTQYF.

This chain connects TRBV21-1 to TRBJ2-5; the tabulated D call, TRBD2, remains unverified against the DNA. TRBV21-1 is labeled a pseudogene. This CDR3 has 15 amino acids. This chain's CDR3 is CASSTQREGWETQYF. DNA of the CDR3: TGTGCCAGCAGCACCCAGAGGGAGGGGTGGGAGACCCAGTACTTC.

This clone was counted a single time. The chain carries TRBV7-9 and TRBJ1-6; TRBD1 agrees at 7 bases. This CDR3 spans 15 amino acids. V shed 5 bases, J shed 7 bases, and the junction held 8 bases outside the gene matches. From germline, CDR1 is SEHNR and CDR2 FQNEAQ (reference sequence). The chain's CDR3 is CASSRQGLGNSPLHF. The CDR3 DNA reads TGTGCCAGCAGCAGACAGGGCCTAGGGAATTCACCCCTCCACTTT.

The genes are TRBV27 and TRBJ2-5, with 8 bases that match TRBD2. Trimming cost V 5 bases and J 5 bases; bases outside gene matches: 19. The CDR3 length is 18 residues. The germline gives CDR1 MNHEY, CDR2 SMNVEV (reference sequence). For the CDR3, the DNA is TGTGCCAGCAGTGTCCGAATAACCCCGGGGGGGGTCGGGGAGACCCAGTACTTC. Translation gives CASSVRITPGGVGETQYF.

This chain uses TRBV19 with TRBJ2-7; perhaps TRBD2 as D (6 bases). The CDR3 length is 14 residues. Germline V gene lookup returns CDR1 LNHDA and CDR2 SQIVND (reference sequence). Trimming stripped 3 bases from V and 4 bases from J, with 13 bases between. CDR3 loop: CASSMLGLQYEQYF. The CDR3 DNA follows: TGTGCCAGTAGTATGTTGGGACTTCAATACGAGCAGTACTTC.

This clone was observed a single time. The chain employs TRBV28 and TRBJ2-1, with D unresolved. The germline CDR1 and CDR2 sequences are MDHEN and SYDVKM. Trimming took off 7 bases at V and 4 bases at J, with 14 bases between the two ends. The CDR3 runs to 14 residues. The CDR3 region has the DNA TGTGCCAGCACCCAGGCAGACCTTTACAATGAGCAGTTCTTC. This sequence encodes CASTQADLYNEQFF.

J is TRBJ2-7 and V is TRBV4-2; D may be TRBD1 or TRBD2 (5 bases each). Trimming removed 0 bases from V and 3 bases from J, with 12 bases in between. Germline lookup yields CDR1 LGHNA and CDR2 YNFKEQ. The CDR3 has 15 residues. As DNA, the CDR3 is TGTGCCAGCAGCCAAGATAGGGACCATTTCTACGAGCAGTACTTC. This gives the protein CASSQDRDHFYEQYF.

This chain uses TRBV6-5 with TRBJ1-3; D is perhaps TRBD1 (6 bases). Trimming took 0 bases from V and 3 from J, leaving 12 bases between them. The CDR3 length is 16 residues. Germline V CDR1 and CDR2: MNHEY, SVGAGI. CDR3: CASSYSWQGYGNTIYF. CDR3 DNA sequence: TGTGCCAGCAGTTACTCGTGGCAGGGGTATGGAAACACCATATATTTT.

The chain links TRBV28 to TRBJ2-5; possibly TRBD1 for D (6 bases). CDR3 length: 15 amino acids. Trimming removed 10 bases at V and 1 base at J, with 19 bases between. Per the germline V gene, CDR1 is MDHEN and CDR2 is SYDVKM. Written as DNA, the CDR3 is TGTGCCATCGACAGGACGACGGCGGGCCAAGAGACCCAGTACTTC. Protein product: CAIDRTTAGQETQYF. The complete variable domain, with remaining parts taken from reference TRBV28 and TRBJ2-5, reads DVKVTQSSRYLVKRTGEKVFLECVQDMDHENMFWYRQDPGLGLRLIYFSYDVKMKEKGDIPEGYSVSREKKERFSLILESASTNQTSMYLCAIDRTTAGQETQYFGPGTRLLVL.

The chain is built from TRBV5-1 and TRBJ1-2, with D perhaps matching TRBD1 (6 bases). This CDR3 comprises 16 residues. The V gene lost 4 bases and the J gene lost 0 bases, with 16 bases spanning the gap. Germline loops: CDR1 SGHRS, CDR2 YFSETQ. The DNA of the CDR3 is TGCGCCAGCAGCCCCTCCGGCGGGGGCCCTAACTATGGCTACACCTTC. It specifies CASSPSGGGPNYGYTF.

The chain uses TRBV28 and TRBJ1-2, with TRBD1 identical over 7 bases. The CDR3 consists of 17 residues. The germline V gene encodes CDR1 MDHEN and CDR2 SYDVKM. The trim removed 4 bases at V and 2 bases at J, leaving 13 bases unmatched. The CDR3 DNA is TGTGCCAGCAGTTCCGATCCCGCCAGGGGGGGCAACTATGGCTACACCTTC. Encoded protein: CASSSDPARGGNYGYTF.

CDR3 sequence (DNA): TGTGCCAGCAGCGATGGGGAGTACTATGGCTACACCTTC. Its protein product is CASSDGEYYGYTF. The J gene is TRBJ1-2, the V gene TRBV3-1 (or the pseudogene TRBV3-2); no clear D gene. This CDR3 comprises 13 residues. CDR1 and CDR2 (germline): LGHDT, YNNKEL (reference sequence). Trimming shortened V by 5 bases and J by 3 bases, and 10 bases separated the two germline ends.